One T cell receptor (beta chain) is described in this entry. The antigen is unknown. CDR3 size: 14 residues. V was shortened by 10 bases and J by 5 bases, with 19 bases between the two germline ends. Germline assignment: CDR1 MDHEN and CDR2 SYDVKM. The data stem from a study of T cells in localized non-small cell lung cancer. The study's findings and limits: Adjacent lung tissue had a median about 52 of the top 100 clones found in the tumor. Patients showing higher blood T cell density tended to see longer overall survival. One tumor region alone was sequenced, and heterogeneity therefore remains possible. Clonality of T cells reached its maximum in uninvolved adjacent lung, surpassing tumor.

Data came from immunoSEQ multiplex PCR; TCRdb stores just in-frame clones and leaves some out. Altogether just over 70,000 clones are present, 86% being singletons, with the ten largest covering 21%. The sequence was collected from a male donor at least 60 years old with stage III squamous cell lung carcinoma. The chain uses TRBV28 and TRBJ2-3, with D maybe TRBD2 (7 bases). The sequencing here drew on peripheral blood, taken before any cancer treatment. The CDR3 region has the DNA TGTGCCACCGTTTGGGGGGGCGGCAAAGATACGCAGTATTTT. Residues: CATVWGGGKDTQYF.